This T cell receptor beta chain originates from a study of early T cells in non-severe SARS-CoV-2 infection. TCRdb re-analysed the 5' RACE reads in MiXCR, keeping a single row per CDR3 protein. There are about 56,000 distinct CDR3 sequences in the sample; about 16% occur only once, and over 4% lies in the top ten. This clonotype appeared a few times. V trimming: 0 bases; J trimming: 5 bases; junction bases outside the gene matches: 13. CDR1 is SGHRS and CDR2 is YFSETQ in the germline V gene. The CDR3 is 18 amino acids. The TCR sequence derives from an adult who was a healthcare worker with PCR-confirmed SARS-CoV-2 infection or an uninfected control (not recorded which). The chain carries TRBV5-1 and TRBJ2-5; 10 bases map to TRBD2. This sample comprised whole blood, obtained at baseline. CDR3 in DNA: TGCGCCAGCAGCTTGGGACAGAGAATAGCGGGAGGAGGTGAGACCCAGTACTTC. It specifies CASSLGQRIAGGGETQYF.